This T cell receptor (beta chain) was sequenced in a study of T cells expressing NK-cell markers. Reprocessing the 5' RACE reads, TCRdb reports a single entry for every CDR3 protein and omits DNA. The sample has around 550,000 distinct CDR3 sequences; the top ten hold less than 4.5%. Regarding this clonotype: The target antigen is unknown.

Overall study findings and caveats: Dominant NKG2C+ clonotype frequencies of 1.0-7.0% of CD8+ T cells were measured in a handful of donors.

The CDR3 is made up of 14 amino acids. The germline CDR1 and CDR2 sequences are SNHLY and FYNNEI. The source material was blood T cells: a sorted CD56 or NKG2C T cell subset, CD4+ or CD8+ T cells, or bulk PBMC T cells (not recorded which). The TCR originated in a man between 18 and 35 years old in good health. The chain employs TRBV2 and TRBJ2-1; TCRdb names TRBD2, which stays unverified in the absence of DNA. The CDR3 is CASIGLAEYNEQFF.